Described below is a single T cell receptor (beta chain) sequence and its context. Germline CDR1 and CDR2: SGHDT and YYEEEE. The CDR3 covers 12 residues. V shed 3 bases and J shed 4 bases, with 4 bases lying between them. The data were taken from a study of blood T cell repertoires in COVID-19. Libraries were prepared by immunoSEQ multiplex PCR; TCRdb keeps only in-frame clonotypes and omits some of them. The sample consists of about 190,000 clones, roughly nine tenths of them appearing once. The chain is built from TRBV5-6 and TRBJ1-4; D is undetermined. This sequence originates from a man aged 25 to 40 with acute or convalescent COVID-19. Source material: peripheral blood. The CDR3 nucleotides read TGTGCCAGCAGCTATCATAATGAAAAACTGTTTTTT. It encodes CASSYHNEKLFF. Drawing the rest from reference TRBV5-6 and TRBJ1-4, the complete variable domain is DAGVTQSPTHLIKTRGQQVTLRCSPKSGHDTVSWYQQALGQGPQFIFQYYEEEERQRGNFPDRFSGHQFPNYSSELNVNALLLGDSALYLCASSYHNEKLFFGSGTQLSVL.